This T cell receptor beta chain was sequenced in a study of CD8 T cells in Susac syndrome (dated by TCRdb to about 2019). Regarding the research as a whole: The study used repertoire sequencing to test whether antigen drove CD8+ T cell activation and differentiation in Susac syndrome. The clonality of the CD8+ T cell repertoire was compared across around twelve healthy donors, about 14 Susac syndrome patients and around 16 multiple sclerosis patients. Paper-wide results and their limitations: The TCR sequencing and HLA analysis was acknowledged to have included a relatively small number of individuals.

RNA was extracted using the RNeasy kit, and roughly 0.5 to 1 microgram was reverse transcribed with random hexamers. The immunoSEQ multiplex PCR assay, covering 54 Vbeta and 13 Jbeta segments, was used to amplify TCR beta CDR3 regions. PCR amplification bias was corrected using a synthetic template baseline for primer optimization and computational correction. Processing in the source paper ran as follows. Reads were annotated to V, D and J genes per IMGT and analyzed with immunoSEQ Analyzer, keeping only productive sequences. To calculate clonality, Shannon entropy was normalized by log2 of the number of productive unique sequences and then subtracted from one. For each patient and control, public and private clones were evaluated among the 100 most prevalent clones. Susac-specific clones were defined as absent from healthy and MS cohorts, around 980 published viral clones and other ImmuneACCESS disease sequences. Starting from the raw public reads, TCRdb applied fastp trimming at Q25, assembled clones with MiXCR and retained in-frame beta chains. Identical CDR3 proteins give one entry, which carries the most common genes and DNA. V and J calls and clone size were set by TCRdb, not the authors. Present in this sample are about 280,000 distinct CDR3 sequences, about 85% of which were seen just once. In total, the top ten clones hold around 0.11% of the sample.

The CDR3, cysteine through phenylalanine, is 14 amino acids long. Only the CDR3 DNA is retained, 42 bases long and in frame from the first base. V ends up 7 bases short and J 4 bases short, with an unmatched junction base count of 8. Based on the germline V gene, the CDR1 and CDR2 sequences are MGHDK and SYGVNS. Peripheral blood CD8+ and CD4+ T cells from healthy donors, Susac syndrome patients and multiple sclerosis patients were profiled using high-throughput TCR beta sequencing. The multiple sclerosis controls were treatment-naive patients whose relapsing-remitting disease, either stable or active, fulfilled the revised McDonald criteria. Bulk CD8+ and CD4+ T cells were purified by magnetic negative isolation, whereas CD8+ TEMRA cells were enriched by FACS. Blood was drawn into EDTA tubes, processed within 24 hours, and PBMCs were isolated by density gradient centrifugation. PBMCs intended for TCR sequencing were cryopreserved in liquid nitrogen and thawed later in a water bath at 37 degrees C. The sorted or isolated CD4+, CD8+ and CD8+ TEMRA cells reached a purity of at least 90%.

For this clonotype: It lacks a known antigen. No per-base quality is available; no much larger clone lies one base away.

This receptor was obtained from a human donor with multiple sclerosis. This chain is built from TRBV25-1 and TRBJ2-5; 8 junctional bases match TRBD2. Sequenced: CD8+ T cells from PBMCs. The CDR3 here reads CASTYSGLGETQYF. In nucleotide form, the sequence is TGTGCCAGCACATACTCGGGACTAGGAGAGACCCAGTACTTC.